This T cell receptor beta chain was profiled in a study of T-cell memory formation after mild COVID-19. Findings and caveats of the study: Cross-reactive memory appears to have joined, as suggested by some responding clones showing up in pre-infection memory. Mainly CM and EM harbored the contracting CD4+ clones; mainly EMRA harbored the CD8+ ones.

Regarding this clonotype: The antigen remains unidentified.

Constant-segment-primed 5'RACE gave TCR alpha and TCR beta cDNA libraries with sample barcodes and UMIs. TCRdb called the 5' RACE reads again in MiXCR, with one record for every CDR3 protein. Among 450,000 to 650,000 distinct CDR3 sequences listed, roughly 18% were seen once. This TCR was sampled from an adult woman who had mild COVID-19 (a few samples of this study predate the infection). Cell type and time point are not known. Sequenced input: PBMCs or a T cell subset sorted from them (not recorded which).

In nucleotides, the CDR3 is TGTGCCAGCAGCTTAGGCGGGAGAATTGCTGAGCAGTTCTTC. It yields the protein CASSLGGRIAEQFF. J is TRBJ2-1 and V is TRBV11-3; 7 positions agree with TRBD2. V lost 1 base to trimming and J lost 9 bases; unmatched junction nucleotides: 6. CDR1 is SGHNT and CDR2 is YENEEA in the germline V gene. The length of the CDR3 is 14 residues.